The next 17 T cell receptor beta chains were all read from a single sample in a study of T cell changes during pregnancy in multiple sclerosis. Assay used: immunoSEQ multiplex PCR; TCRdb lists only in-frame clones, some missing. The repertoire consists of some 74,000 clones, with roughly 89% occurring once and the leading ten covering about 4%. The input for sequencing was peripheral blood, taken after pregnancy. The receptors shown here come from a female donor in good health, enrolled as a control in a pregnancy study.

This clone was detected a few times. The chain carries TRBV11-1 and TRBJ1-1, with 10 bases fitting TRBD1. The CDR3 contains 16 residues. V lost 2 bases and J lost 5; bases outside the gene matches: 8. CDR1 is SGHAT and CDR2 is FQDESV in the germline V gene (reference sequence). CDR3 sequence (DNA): TGTGCCAGCAGCTTACTTCCCGGGACAGGGGTGACTGAAGCTTTCTTT. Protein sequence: CASSLLPGTGVTEAFF.

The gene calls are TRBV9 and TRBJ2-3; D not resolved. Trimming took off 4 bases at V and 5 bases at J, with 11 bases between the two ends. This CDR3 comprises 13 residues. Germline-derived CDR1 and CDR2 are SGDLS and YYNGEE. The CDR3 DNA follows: TGTGCCAGCAGCTTGGTGCCGAGAGATACGCAGTATTTT. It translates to CASSLVPRDTQYF. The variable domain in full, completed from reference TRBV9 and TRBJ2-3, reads DSGVTQTPKHLITATGQRVTLRCSPRSGDLSVYWYQQSLDQGLQFLIQYYNGEERAKGNILERFSAQQFPDLHSELNLSSLELGDSALYFCASSLVPRDTQYFGPGTRLTVL.

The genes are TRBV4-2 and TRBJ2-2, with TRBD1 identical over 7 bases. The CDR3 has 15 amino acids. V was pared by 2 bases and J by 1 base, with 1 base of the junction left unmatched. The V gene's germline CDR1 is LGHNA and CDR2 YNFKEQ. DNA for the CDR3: TGTGCCAGCAGCCAATACAGGGGGAACACCGGGGAGCTGTTTTTT. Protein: CASSQYRGNTGELFF.

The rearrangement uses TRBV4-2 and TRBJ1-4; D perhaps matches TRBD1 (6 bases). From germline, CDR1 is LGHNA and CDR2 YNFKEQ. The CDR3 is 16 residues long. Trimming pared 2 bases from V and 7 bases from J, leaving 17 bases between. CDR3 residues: CASSQNLDSGSEKLFF. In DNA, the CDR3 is TGTGCCAGCAGCCAAAATTTGGACAGTGGGTCTGAAAAACTGTTTTTT.

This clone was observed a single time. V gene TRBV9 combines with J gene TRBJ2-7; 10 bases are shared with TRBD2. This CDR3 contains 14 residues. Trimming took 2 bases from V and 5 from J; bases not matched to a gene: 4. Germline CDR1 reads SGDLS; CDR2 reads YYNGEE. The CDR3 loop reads CASSVGLAGDEQYF. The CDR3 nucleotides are TGTGCCAGCAGCGTTGGCCTAGCGGGAGACGAGCAGTACTTC.

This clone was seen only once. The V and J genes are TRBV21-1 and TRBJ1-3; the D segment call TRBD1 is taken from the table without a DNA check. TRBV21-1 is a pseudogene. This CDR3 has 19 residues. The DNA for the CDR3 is TGTGCCAGCAGCAAATCACCGGGACAGAAACTTAACTCTGGAAACACCATATATTTT. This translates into CASSKSPGQKLNSGNTIYF.

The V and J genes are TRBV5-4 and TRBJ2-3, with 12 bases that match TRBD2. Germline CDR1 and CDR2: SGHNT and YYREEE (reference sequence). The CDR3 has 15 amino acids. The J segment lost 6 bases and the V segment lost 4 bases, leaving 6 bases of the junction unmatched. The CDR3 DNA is TGTGCCAGCAGCCCGACTAGCGGGAGTTTCGATACGCAGTATTTT. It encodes CASSPTSGSFDTQYF.

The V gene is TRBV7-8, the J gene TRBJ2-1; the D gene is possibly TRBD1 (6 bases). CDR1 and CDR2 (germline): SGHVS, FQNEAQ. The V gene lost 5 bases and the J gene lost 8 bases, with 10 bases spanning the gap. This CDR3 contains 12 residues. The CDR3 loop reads CASSRTVDEQFF. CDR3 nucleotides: TGTGCCAGCAGCCGGACAGTAGATGAGCAGTTCTTC. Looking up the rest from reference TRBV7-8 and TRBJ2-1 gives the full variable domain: GAGVSQSPRYKVAKRGQDVALRCDPISGHVSLFWYQQALGQGPEFLTYFQNEAQLDKSGLPSDRFFAERPEGSVSTLKIQRTQQEDSAVYLCASSRTVDEQFFGPGTRLTVL.

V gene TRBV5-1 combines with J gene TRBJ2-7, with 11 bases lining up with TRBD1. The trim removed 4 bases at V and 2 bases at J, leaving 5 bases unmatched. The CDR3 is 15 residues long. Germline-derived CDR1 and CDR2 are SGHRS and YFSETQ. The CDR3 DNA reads TGCGCCAGCAGCGCCCCGGGACAGGGGGCCTACGAGCAGTACTTC. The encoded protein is CASSAPGQGAYEQYF.

CDR3 in DNA: TGTGCCAGCAGTCAGGGGGGTCGCGGCTACACCTTC. Its protein product is CASSQGGRGYTF. This chain uses TRBV27 with TRBJ1-2; 7 bases align to TRBD1. Germline V CDR1 and CDR2: MNHEY, SMNVEV (reference sequence). V lost 5 bases to trimming and J lost 8 bases; unmatched junction nucleotides: 5. The CDR3 spans 12 residues.

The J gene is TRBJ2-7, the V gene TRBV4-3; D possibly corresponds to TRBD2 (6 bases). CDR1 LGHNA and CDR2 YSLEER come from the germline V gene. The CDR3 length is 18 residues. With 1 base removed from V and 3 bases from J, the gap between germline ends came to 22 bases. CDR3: CASSQGLGEVPPHYEQYF. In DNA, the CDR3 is TGCGCCAGCAGCCAAGGTTTGGGGGAGGTTCCACCGCACTACGAGCAGTACTTC.

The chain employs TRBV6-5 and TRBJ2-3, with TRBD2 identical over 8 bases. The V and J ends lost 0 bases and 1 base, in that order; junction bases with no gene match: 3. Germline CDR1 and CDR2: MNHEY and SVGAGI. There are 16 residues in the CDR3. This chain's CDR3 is CASSYSSRGGTDTQYF. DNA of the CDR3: TGTGCCAGCAGTTACTCTTCGCGGGGGGGCACAGATACGCAGTATTTT.

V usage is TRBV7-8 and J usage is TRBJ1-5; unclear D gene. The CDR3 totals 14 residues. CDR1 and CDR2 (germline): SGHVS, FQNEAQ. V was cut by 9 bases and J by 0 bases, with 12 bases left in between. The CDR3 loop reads CASYPGYSNQPQHF. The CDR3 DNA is TGTGCCAGTTACCCGGGGTATAGCAATCAGCCCCAGCATTTT.

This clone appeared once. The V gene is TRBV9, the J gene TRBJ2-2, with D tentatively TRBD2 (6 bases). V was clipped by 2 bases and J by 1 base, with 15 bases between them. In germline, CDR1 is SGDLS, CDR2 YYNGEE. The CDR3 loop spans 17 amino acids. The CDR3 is CASSVVPGLLNTGELFF. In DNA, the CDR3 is TGTGCCAGCAGCGTGGTTCCGGGACTCCTGAACACCGGGGAGCTGTTTTTT.

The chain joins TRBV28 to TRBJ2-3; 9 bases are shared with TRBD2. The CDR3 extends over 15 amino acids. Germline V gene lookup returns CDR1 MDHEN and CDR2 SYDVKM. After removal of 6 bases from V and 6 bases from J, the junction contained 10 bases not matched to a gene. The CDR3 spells CASSPYSRGGDTQYF. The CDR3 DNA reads TGTGCCAGCAGCCCCTACTCGCGGGGGGGCGATACGCAGTATTTT. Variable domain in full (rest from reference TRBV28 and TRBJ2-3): DVKVTQSSRYLVKRTGEKVFLECVQDMDHENMFWYRQDPGLGLRLIYFSYDVKMKEKGDIPEGYSVSREKKERFSLILESASTNQTSMYLCASSPYSRGGDTQYFGPGTRLTVL.

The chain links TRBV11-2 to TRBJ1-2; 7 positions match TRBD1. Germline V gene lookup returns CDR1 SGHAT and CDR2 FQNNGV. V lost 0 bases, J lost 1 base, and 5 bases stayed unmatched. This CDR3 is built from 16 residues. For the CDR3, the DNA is TGTGCCAGCAGCTTAGATCCTCGACAGGGTAACTATGGCTACACCTTC. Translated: CASSLDPRQGNYGYTF. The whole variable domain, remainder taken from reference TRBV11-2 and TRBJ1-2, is EAGVAQSPRYKIIEKRQSVAFWCNPISGHATLYWYQQILGQGPKLLIQFQNNGVVDDSQLPKDRFSAERLKGVDSTLKIQPAKLEDSAVYLCASSLDPRQGNYGYTFGSGTRLTVV.

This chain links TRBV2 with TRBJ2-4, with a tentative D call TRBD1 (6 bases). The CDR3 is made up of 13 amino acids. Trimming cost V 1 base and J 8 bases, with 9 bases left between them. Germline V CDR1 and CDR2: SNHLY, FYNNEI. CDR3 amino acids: CASSEGRGYIQYF. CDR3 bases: TGTGCCAGCAGTGAAGGCAGGGGATACATTCAGTACTTC.